Listed here are 21 T cell receptor beta chains from one sample, sequenced in a study of cytomegalovirus exposure and HLA in healthy donors. The primer mix had 60 Vbeta and 13 Jbeta primers. The assay was immunoSEQ multiplex PCR, and TCRdb's table has in-frame clones only and misses some. The data hold 150,000 or so clones, with roughly 74% observed a single time. The sequenced sample was PBMCs. These receptors were collected from a woman in her forties in good health and CMV-seropositive.

The chain couples TRBV11-2 to TRBJ2-5, with 11 bases aligning to TRBD2. The DNA end is a closer match to TRBJ2-7, so the J assignment may be wrong. The CDR3 covers 15 residues. Per germline, CDR1 SGHAT and CDR2 FQNNGV. The CDR3 sequence is CASILGTSGTYEQYF. The DNA of the CDR3 is TGTGCCAGCATCCTCGGGACTAGCGGAACCTACGAGCAGTACTTC.

Remarks on this clone: The same CDR3 can be traced to other DNA sequences in this sample. The chain employs TRBV30 and TRBJ2-1, with D maybe TRBD1 (6 bases). Germline lookup yields CDR1 GTSNPN and CDR2 SVGIG (reference sequence). V lost 0 bases and J 3 bases, leaving 12 bases between the germline ends. The CDR3 consists of 15 residues. CDR3 coding DNA: TGTGCCTGGAGTGTAGGACAGAGGGGCTACAATGAGCAGTTCTTC. Protein: CAWSVGQRGYNEQFF. The full variable domain, in which reference TRBV30 and TRBJ2-1 provide the parts outside the CDR3, is SQTIHQWPATLVQPVGSPLSLECTVEGTSNPNLYWYRQAAGRGLQLLFYSVGIGQISSEVPQNLSASRPQDRQFILSSKKLLLSDSGFYLCAWSVGQRGYNEQFFGPGTRLTVL.

The J gene is TRBJ2-3, the V gene TRBV19, with D possibly being TRBD2 (7 bases). The CDR3 loop spans 14 amino acids. V was cut by 10 bases and J by 5 bases, with 19 bases left in between. Germline loops: CDR1 LNHDA, CDR2 SQIVND (reference sequence). DNA for the CDR3: TGTGCCACCAGAGAACGGGGGGCTAGAGATACGCAGTATTTT. Translation: CATRERGARDTQYF.

This chain uses TRBV27 with TRBJ1-2, with D uncertain. CDR3 length: 15 amino acids. V was shortened by 2 bases and J by 5 bases, with 15 bases between the two germline ends. The V gene's germline CDR1 is MNHEY and CDR2 SMNVEV (reference sequence). The CDR3 spells CASSLKAGFGYGYTF. The CDR3 coding sequence is TGTGCCAGCAGTTTAAAGGCGGGATTTGGTTATGGCTACACCTTC.

The genes are TRBV28 and TRBJ2-7; D gene uncertain. CDR1 and CDR2 from the germline V gene are MDHEN and SYDVKM. V was clipped by 5 bases and J by 0 bases, with 11 bases between them. The CDR3 runs to 14 residues. This CDR3 reads CASSTQYNSYEQYF. CDR3 DNA: TGTGCCAGCAGTACACAGTATAACTCCTACGAGCAGTACTTC.

This clone has only a few counts. CDR3 amino acids: CASSQGTSESYNEQFF. CDR3 nucleotides: TGTGCCAGCAGCCAAGGGACTAGCGAATCTTACAATGAGCAGTTCTTC. The chain uses TRBV4-2 and TRBJ2-1; 9 nucleotides agree with TRBD2. The trim removed 1 base at V and 4 bases at J, leaving 5 bases unmatched. Germline CDR1 and CDR2: LGHNA and YNFKEQ. This CDR3 is 16 amino acids long.

V usage is TRBV18 and J usage is TRBJ1-1; D might be TRBD1 (6 bases). Trimming cost V 6 bases and J 2 bases, with 13 bases left between them. This CDR3 region has 14 residues. CDR1 and CDR2 (germline): KGHSH, LQKENI. CDR3 DNA sequence: TGTGCCAGCTCGTCCGGACAGCTTAACACTGAAGCTTTCTTT. Amino acid sequence: CASSSGQLNTEAFF. The variable domain in full, completed from reference TRBV18 and TRBJ1-1, reads NAGVMQNPRHLVRRRGQEARLRCSPMKGHSHVYWYRQLPEEGLKFMVYLQKENIIDESGMPKERFSAEFPKEGPSILRIQQVVRGDSAAYFCASSSGQLNTEAFFGQGTRLTVV.

V gene TRBV9 combines with J gene TRBJ2-1; D is uncertain. V gave up 1 base and J gave up 0 bases, with 5 bases separating them. Germline CDR1 and CDR2: SGDLS and YYNGEE. This CDR3 contains 14 residues. CDR3 in amino acids: CASSVLGSYNEQFF. As DNA, the CDR3 is TGTGCCAGCAGCGTACTAGGCTCCTACAATGAGCAGTTCTTC.

This clone was counted a few times. At one of its ends the junction is not consistent with the germline gene, which may arise from a read error. Other DNA sequences from this sample encode an identical CDR3 as well. The rearrangement uses TRBV11-3 and TRBJ1-1; possibly TRBD1 for D (5 bases). CDR1 SGHNT and CDR2 YENEEA come from the germline V gene. CDR3 size: 13 residues. CDR3 bases: TGTGCCAGCAGCCTAGACAGGAACACTGAAGCTTTCTTT. Protein: CASSLDRNTEAFF. The full variable domain, its missing parts supplied by reference TRBV11-3 and TRBJ1-1, is EAGVVQSPRYKIIEKKQPVAFWCNPISGHNTLYWYLQNLGQGPELLIRYENEEAVDDSQLPKDRFSAERLKGVDSTLKIQPAELGDSAVYLCASSLDRNTEAFFGQGTRLTVV.

The J gene is TRBJ1-5, the V gene TRBV4-3; unclear D gene. The CDR3 totals 14 residues. The germline gives CDR1 LGHNA, CDR2 YSLEER. Deletions cut 1 base from V and 1 base from J, with 5 bases between. DNA of the CDR3: TGCGCCAGCAGCCAAGTTGAGAGCAATCAGCCCCAGCATTTT. Protein product: CASSQVESNQPQHF.

Only a few counts were recorded for this clone. The chain uses TRBV15 and TRBJ2-5; D remains ambiguous. CDR3 size: 14 residues. V was shortened by 2 bases and J by 5 bases, with 12 bases between the two germline ends. The germline gives CDR1 LNHNV, CDR2 YYDKDF (reference sequence). The CDR3 region has the DNA TGTGCCACCAGCAGACTAGATCCAAAGGAGACCCAGTACTTC. It encodes CATSRLDPKETQYF.

This clone was seen a few times. The rearrangement uses TRBV28 and TRBJ1-4; D not certain. Trimming took off 8 bases at V and 0 bases at J, with 7 bases between the two ends. The CDR3 runs to 13 residues. Germline V lookup: CDR1 MDHEN, CDR2 SYDVKM. CDR3 residues: CASVAATNEKLFF. In DNA form, the CDR3 reads TGTGCCAGCGTAGCCGCAACTAATGAAAAACTGTTTTTT.

J is TRBJ1-3 and V is TRBV28, with D unresolved. With 7 bases removed from V and 1 base from J, the gap between germline ends came to 17 bases. Germline CDR1 and CDR2: MDHEN and SYDVKM. The CDR3 contains 16 residues. The CDR3 nucleotides are TGTGCCAGCATGGGAGAGGATCTTTCGTCTGGAAACACCATATATTTT. Encoded protein: CASMGEDLSSGNTIYF.

The chain couples TRBV19 to TRBJ2-2; 7 bases are shared with TRBD1. V shed 2 bases and J 8 bases; nucleotides not matched to a gene: 2. The germline CDR1 and CDR2 sequences are LNHDA and SQIVND (reference sequence). The CDR3 sequence is 13 residues long. CDR3 residues: CASSIRQGGELFF. The CDR3, as DNA: TGTGCCAGTAGTATAAGACAGGGAGGGGAGCTGTTTTTT.

This chain links TRBV6-1 with TRBJ1-3, with no clear D. The CDR3 runs to 12 residues. Trimming removed 7 bases from V and 7 bases from J, with 11 bases in between. Germline V CDR1 and CDR2: MNHNS, SASEGT. CDR3 in amino acids: CASIGNANTIYF. The CDR3 region has the DNA TGTGCCAGCATTGGTAACGCGAACACCATATATTTT.

The gene calls are TRBV9 and TRBJ2-3; TRBD1 might be the D (6 bases). This CDR3 has 14 amino acids. Germline CDR1 is SGDLS and CDR2 is YYNGEE. The V gene lost 4 bases and the J gene lost 0 bases, with 9 bases spanning the gap. DNA of the CDR3: TGTGCCAGCAGCCTCCAGGGGAGCACAGATACGCAGTATTTT. This sequence encodes CASSLQGSTDTQYF.

This clone was seen a few times. The chain is built from TRBV6-5 and TRBJ1-1; perhaps TRBD1 as D (6 bases). Trimming cost V 6 bases and J 4 bases, with 15 bases left between them. CDR3 size: 14 residues. Germline loops: CDR1 MNHEY, CDR2 SVGAGI. In nucleotides, the CDR3 is TGTGCCAGCAGGGACACAGGGTTCCGCACTGAAGCTTTCTTT. Amino acid sequence: CASRDTGFRTEAFF.

The genes are TRBV5-1 and TRBJ1-1; D may be TRBD1 (5 bases). CDR1 SGHRS and CDR2 YFSETQ come from the germline V gene. This CDR3 is built from 13 residues. The V end was cut by 5 bases, the J end by 1 base, with 9 bases between. CDR3 in DNA: TGCGCCAGCAGGGAGGGACGGAACACTGAAGCTTTCTTT. Amino acid sequence: CASREGRNTEAFF.

The gene calls are TRBV25-1 and TRBJ2-4; 8 positions match TRBD2. Looked up from germline, CDR1 is MGHDK and CDR2 is SYGVNS. The J segment lost 6 bases and the V segment lost 5 bases, leaving 6 bases of the junction unmatched. The CDR3 is 14 residues long. CDR3 sequence (DNA): TGTGCCAGCAGTCAAGGGACTAGAGGAAACATTCAGTACTTC. Translated: CASSQGTRGNIQYF.

V usage is TRBV5-1 and J usage is TRBJ1-1; a possible D gene is TRBD1 (5 bases). The germline V and J ends were trimmed by 4 bases and 2 bases, with 15 bases remaining between them. From germline, CDR1 is SGHRS and CDR2 YFSETQ. The CDR3 covers 15 residues. CDR3 region: CASSQWVGGNTEAFF. CDR3 nucleotide sequence: TGCGCCAGCAGCCAGTGGGTGGGGGGTAACACTGAAGCTTTCTTT.

The chain uses TRBV5-1 and TRBJ2-1, with TRBD2 as a possible D gene (5 bases). Trimming stripped 0 bases from V and 2 bases from J, with 9 bases between. CDR1 is SGHRS and CDR2 is YFSETQ in the germline V gene. There are 15 residues in the CDR3. In nucleotides, the CDR3 is TGCGCCAGCAGCTTGGACAGCGGAACCTACAATGAGCAGTTCTTC. It translates to CASSLDSGTYNEQFF.